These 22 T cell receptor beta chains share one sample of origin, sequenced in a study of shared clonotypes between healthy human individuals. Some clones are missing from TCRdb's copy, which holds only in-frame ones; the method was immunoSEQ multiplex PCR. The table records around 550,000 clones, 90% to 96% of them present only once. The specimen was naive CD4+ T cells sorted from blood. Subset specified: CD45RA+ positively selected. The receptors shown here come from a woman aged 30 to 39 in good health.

CDR3: CASSPGIGRSTEQYF. CDR3 sequence (DNA): TGTGCCAGCTCACCTGGTATCGGAAGATCTACGGAGCAGTACTTC. The V gene is TRBV18, the J gene TRBJ2-7; D unclear. Germline loops: CDR1 KGHSH, CDR2 LQKENI. The CDR3 contains 15 residues. V was shortened by 3 bases and J by 7 bases, with 19 bases between the two germline ends.

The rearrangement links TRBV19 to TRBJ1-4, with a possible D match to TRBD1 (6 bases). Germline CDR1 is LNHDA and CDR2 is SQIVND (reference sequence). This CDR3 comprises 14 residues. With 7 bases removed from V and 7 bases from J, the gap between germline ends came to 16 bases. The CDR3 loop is CASTEQVGAEKLFF. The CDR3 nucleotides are TGTGCCAGTACCGAACAGGTGGGGGCTGAAAAACTGTTTTTT. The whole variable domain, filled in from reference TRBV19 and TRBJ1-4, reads DGGITQSPKYLFRKEGQNVTLSCEQNLNHDAMYWYRQDPGQGLRLIYYSQIVNDFQKGDIAEGYSVSREKKESFPLTVTSAQKNPTAFYLCASTEQVGAEKLFFGSGTQLSVL.

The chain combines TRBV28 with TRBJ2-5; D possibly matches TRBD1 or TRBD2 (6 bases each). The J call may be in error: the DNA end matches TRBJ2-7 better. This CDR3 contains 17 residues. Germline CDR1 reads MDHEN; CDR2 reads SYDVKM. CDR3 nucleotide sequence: TGTGCCAGCAGCCGGGGGCCGCAGGGAAACGAGCACGACGAGCAGTACTTC. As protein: CASSRGPQGNEHDEQYF.

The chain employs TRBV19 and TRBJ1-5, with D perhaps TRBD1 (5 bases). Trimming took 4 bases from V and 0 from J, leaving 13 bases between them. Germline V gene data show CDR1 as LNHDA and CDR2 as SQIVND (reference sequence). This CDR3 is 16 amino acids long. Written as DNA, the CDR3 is TGTGCCAGTAGTAGAATTGACAGTTTTAGCAATCAGCCCCAGCATTTT. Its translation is CASSRIDSFSNQPQHF.

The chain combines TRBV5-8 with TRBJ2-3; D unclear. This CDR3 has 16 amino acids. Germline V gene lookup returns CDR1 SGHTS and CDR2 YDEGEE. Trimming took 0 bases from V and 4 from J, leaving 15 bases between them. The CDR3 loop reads CASSLELPAPADTQYF. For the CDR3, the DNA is TGTGCCAGCAGCTTGGAACTCCCCGCCCCCGCAGATACGCAGTATTTT. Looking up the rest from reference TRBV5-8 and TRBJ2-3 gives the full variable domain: EAGVTQSPTHLIKTRGQQATLRCSPISGHTSVYWYQQALGLGLQFLLWYDEGEERNRGNFPPRFSGRQFPNYSSELNVNALELEDSALYLCASSLELPAPADTQYFGPGTRLTVL.

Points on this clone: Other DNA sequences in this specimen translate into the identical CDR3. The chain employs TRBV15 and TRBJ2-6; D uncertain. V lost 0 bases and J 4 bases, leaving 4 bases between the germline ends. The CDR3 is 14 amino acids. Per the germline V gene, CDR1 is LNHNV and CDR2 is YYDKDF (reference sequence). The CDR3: CATSRDPGANVLTF. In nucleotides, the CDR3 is TGTGCCACCAGCAGAGATCCGGGGGCCAACGTCCTGACTTTC.

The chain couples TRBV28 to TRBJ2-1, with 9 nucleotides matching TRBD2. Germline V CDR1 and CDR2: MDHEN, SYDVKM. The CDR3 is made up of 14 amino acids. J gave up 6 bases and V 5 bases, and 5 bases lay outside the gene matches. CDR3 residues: CASSRELAGNEQFF. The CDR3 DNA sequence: TGTGCCAGCAGTCGGGAACTAGCGGGCAATGAGCAGTTCTTC.

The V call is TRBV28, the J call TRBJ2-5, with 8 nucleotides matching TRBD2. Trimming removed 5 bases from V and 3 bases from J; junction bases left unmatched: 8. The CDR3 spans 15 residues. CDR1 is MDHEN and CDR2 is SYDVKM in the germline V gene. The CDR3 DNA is TGTGCCAGCAGTGGGGTGGGAGCGGGAGAAGAGACCCAGTACTTC. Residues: CASSGVGAGEETQYF.

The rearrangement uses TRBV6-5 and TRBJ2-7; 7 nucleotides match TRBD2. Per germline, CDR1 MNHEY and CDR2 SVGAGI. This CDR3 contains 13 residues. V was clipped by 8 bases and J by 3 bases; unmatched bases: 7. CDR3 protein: CASGLGSVYEQYF. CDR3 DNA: TGTGCCAGCGGACTAGGTAGCGTCTACGAGCAGTACTTC.

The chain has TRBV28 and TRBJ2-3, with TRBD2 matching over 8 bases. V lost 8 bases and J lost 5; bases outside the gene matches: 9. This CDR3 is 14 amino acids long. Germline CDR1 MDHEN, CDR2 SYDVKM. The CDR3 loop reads CASGRAGVEDTQYF. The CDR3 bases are TGTGCCAGCGGTCGAGCGGGAGTGGAAGATACGCAGTATTTT.

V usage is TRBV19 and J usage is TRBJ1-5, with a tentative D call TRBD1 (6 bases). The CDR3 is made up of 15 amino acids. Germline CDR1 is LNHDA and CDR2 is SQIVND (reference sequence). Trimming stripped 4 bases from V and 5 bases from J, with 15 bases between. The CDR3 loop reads CASSTHRDNDQPQHF. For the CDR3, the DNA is TGTGCCAGTAGTACCCACCGGGACAACGATCAGCCCCAGCATTTT.

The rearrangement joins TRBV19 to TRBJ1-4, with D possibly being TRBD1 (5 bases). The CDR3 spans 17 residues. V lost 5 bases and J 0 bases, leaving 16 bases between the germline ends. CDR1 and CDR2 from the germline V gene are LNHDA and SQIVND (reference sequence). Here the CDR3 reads CASSPWGGDATNEKLFF. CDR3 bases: TGTGCCAGTAGTCCCTGGGGAGGGGATGCAACTAATGAAAAACTGTTTTTT.

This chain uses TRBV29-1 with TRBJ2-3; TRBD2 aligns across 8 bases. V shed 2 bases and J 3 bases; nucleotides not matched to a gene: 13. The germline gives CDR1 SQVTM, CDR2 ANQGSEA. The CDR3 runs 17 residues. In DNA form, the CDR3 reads TGCAGCGTTGAATTCGGGAGGGCCCACGGGAAGACAGATACGCAGTATTTT. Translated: CSVEFGRAHGKTDTQYF.

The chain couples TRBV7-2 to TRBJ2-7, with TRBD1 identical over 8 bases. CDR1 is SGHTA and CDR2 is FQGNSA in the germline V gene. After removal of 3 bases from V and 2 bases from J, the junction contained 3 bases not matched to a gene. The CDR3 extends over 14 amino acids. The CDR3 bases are TGTGCCAGCAGCTTGGGCAGGGGGCCCTACGAGCAGTACTTC. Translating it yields CASSLGRGPYEQYF.

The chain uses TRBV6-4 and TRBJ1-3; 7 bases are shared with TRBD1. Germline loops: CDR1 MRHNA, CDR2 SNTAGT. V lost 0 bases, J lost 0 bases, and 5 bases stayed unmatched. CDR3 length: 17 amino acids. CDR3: CASSDSRGPFSGNTIYF. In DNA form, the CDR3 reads TGTGCCAGCAGTGACTCGAGGGGGCCTTTCTCTGGAAACACCATATATTTT.

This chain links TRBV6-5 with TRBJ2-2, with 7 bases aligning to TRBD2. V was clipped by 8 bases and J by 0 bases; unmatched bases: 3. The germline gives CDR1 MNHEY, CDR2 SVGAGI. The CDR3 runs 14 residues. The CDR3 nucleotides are TGTGCCAGCCGACTAGCCCCGAACACCGGGGAGCTGTTTTTT. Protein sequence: CASRLAPNTGELFF.

The CDR3, as DNA: TGTGCCAGCAGCTTATCTAGCGGGGGATCCTACGAGCAGTACTTC. Residues: CASSLSSGGSYEQYF. This rearrangement joins TRBV7-9 to TRBJ2-7, with 10 bases aligning to TRBD2. Looked up from germline, CDR1 is SEHNR and CDR2 is FQNEAQ (reference sequence). The CDR3 runs 15 residues. V was pared by 2 bases and J by 1 base, with 2 bases of the junction left unmatched. Based on the CDR3 plus reference TRBV7-9 and TRBJ2-7, the full variable domain is DTGVSQNPRHKITKRGQNVTFRCDPISEHNRLYWYRQTLGQGPEFLTYFQNEAQLEKSRLLSDRFSAERPKGSFSTLEIQRTEQGDSAMYLCASSLSSGGSYEQYFGPGTRLTVT.

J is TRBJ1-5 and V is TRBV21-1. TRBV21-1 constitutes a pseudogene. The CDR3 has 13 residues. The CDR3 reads CASSKELGQPQHF. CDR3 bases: TGTGCCAGCAGCAAAGAATTGGGTCAGCCCCAGCATTTT.

The CDR3 DNA sequence: TGTGCCAGTAGTCCATACAAATACACTGAAGCTTTCTTT. Protein: CASSPYKYTEAFF. This rearrangement joins TRBV19 to TRBJ1-1; D is ambiguous. This CDR3 contains 13 residues. V was shortened by 5 bases and J by 3 bases, with 10 bases between the two germline ends. CDR1 and CDR2 from the germline V gene are LNHDA and SQIVND (reference sequence).

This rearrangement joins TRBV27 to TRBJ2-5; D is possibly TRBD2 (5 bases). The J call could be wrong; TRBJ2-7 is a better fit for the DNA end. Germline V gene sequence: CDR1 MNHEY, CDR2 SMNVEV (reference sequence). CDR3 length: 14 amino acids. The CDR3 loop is CASTRTGSSYEQYF. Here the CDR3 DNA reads TGTGCCAGCACACGGACGGGGAGCTCCTACGAGCAGTACTTC.

This CDR3 reads CASSPGAQETQYF. The CDR3 DNA reads TGTGCCAGCAGTCCGGGGGCACAAGAGACCCAGTACTTC. The J gene is TRBJ2-5, the V gene TRBV6-5; the D gene could be TRBD1 or TRBD2 (6 bases each). The germline V gene encodes CDR1 MNHEY and CDR2 SVGAGI. V lost 5 bases and J lost 2, with 9 bases in between. The CDR3 totals 13 residues.

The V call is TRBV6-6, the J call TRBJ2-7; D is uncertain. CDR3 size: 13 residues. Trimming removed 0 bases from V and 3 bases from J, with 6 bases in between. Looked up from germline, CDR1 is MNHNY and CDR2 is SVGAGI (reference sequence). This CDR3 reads CASSYSNSYEQYF. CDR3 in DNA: TGTGCCAGCAGTTACTCGAACAGCTACGAGCAGTACTTC.